This TCR beta chain comes out of a study of metastatic and nonmetastatic thyroid tumors. Thyroid surgery was performed in patients who had received no treatment beforehand. Germline trimming cut 6 bases from V and 7 bases from J; bases unmatched to any gene: 11. This CDR3 spans 13 amino acids. Looked up from germline, CDR1 is DFQATT and CDR2 is SNEGSKA (reference sequence). Methods used by the authors: Between-group CDR3 differences, defined by clinicopathological status, yielded a distant-metastasis classifier for papillary thyroid cancer. From the PCR reads, TCRdb re-called clones with MiXCR. The authors' filters were not applied to this entry. The sample lists about 13,000 clones, around 25% occurring once.

V usage is TRBV20-1 and J usage is TRBJ1-2; 7 nucleotides align to TRBD1. The sequencing input was adjacent normal tissue. The source of this sequence is a female donor with papillary thyroid cancer or a benign thyroid nodule (not recorded which). Some clones in this sample may be carry-over from other donors' samples. The CDR3 coding sequence is TGCAGTGCCTCGGGAGGGGGCGCGGGTGGCTACACCTTC. Translating it yields CSASGGGAGGYTF.